This T cell receptor (beta chain) emerged from a study of Graves' ophthalmopathy and Graves' hyperthyroidism. The study's findings and limits: Ophthalmopathy and stable hyperthyroidism were discriminated by a 13-signature model, with over 85% sensitivity and 65% to 83% specificity.

Looked up from germline, CDR1 is DFQATT and CDR2 is SNEGSKA (reference sequence). The ends were cut back, 3 bases at V and 2 bases at J, with 13 bases in the middle. The CDR3 consists of 14 residues. CAS ≥3, NOSPECS ≥4, moderate-to-severe activity and duration under 3 months marked donors with ophthalmopathy. Reliance was placed on clinical symptoms, serum thyroxine, TRAb, thyroid ultrasound and orbital computed tomography for diagnosis. The source of the PBMCs was approximately 10 ml of fresh peripheral blood. Amplification of the TCR beta CDR3 regions used RNA transcripts (as template). Scientists carried out first-round RT-PCR using HTBI primers and then a second-round multiplex PCR. TCRdb passed the multiplex PCR reads through MiXCR, listing each CDR3 protein once. Of hundreds of thousands of distinct CDR3 sequences detected, 20% to 25% appear once; the ten largest clones hold roughly 44%. This clonotype was seen many times. Its antigen is as yet unknown.

Sequenced input: peripheral blood. The chain joins TRBV20-1 to TRBJ2-5; D remains ambiguous. The receptor was isolated from a woman aged 50 to 60 with Graves' ophthalmopathy. CDR3 nucleotides: TGCAGTGCTAGGGTCGGGTTCCTACAAGAGACCCAGTACTTC. It translates to CSARVGFLQETQYF.